A single T cell receptor (beta chain) is shown here with its context. These data originate in a study of T cell changes during pregnancy in multiple sclerosis. This CDR3 has 14 residues. Germline assignment: CDR1 MGHRA and CDR2 YSYEKL. Losses at the gene ends were 5 bases for V and 4 bases for J; bases not matched to a gene: 3. Sequenced by immunoSEQ multiplex PCR; TCRdb stores in-frame clones only, minus some. The sample lists approximately 60,000 clones, 90% to 95% occurring once. This TCR was sampled from a female donor with multiple sclerosis, enrolled in a pregnancy study. The sequencing here drew on CD4+ T cells from peripheral blood mononuclear cells, taken in the second trimester of pregnancy. V usage is TRBV4-1 and J usage is TRBJ2-1; 9 nucleotides align to TRBD2. In DNA form, the CDR3 reads TGCGCCAGCAGCGAACTAGCGGGTTACAATGAGCAGTTCTTC. This gives the protein CASSELAGYNEQFF.